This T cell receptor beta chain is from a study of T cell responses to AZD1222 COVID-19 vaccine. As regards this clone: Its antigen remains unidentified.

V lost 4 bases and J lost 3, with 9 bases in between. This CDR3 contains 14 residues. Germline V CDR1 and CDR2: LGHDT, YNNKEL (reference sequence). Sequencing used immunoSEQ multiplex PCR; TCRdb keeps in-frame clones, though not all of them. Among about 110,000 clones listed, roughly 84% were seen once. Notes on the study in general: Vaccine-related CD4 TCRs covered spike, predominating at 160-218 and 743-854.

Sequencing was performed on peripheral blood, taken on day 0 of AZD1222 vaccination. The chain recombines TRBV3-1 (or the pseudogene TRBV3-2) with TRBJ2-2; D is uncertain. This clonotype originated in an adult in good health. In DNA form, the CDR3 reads TGTGCCAGCAGCCGTCGGCCCTACACCGGGGAGCTGTTTTTT. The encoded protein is CASSRRPYTGELFF.